This TCR beta chain is from a study of T cells in Graves' hyperthyroidism and ophthalmopathy. From germline, CDR1 is MNHEY and CDR2 SMNVEV (reference sequence). The CDR3 runs to 19 residues. The ends were cut back, 0 bases at V and 0 bases at J, with 19 bases in the middle. Patients counted as stable if ophthalmopathy did not develop within 18 months. Using RNA transcripts as the source, TCR beta CDR3 regions were amplified. Using the HTBI primer set, a first-round RT-PCR was run on the TCR CDR3. TCRdb reprocessed the multiplex PCR reads with MiXCR, giving one entry per CDR3 protein. The repertoire includes 350,000 to 400,000 distinct CDR3 sequences, around 14% of them detected once, and roughly 9.6% sits in the top ten. This clonotype was recorded a few times.

V gene TRBV27 combines with J gene TRBJ2-3; D may be TRBD2 (6 bases). The sequenced material came from blood. The source is a woman between 55 and 75 years old with Graves' hyperthyroidism. In DNA, the CDR3 is TGTGCCAGCAGTTTATCGAGCCCCTTGACGGGACTGAGCACAGATACGCAGTATTTT. As protein: CASSLSSPLTGLSTDTQYF.